The rows below give T cell receptor beta chains drawn from one sample of a study of CD8+ T cells in alopecia areata. Some clones are missing from TCRdb's copy, which holds only in-frame ones; the method was immunoSEQ multiplex PCR. The sample has 140,000 to 150,000 clones; nearly 55% are singletons. The sample in question was CD8+ T cells sorted from blood, obtained at week 4, from a patient treated with tofacitinib. The receptors come from a human donor with alopecia areata. Each CDR3 is given with its conserved first and last residue. Each record gives: D gene, J gene, clone size, V gene, CDR3 protein, CDR3 DNA. The D gene is left open where the match is weak. Expanded clones get a size class; other rows say once, few or many, or leave the size out.

>.|TRBJ2-6|.|TRBV27
CASSFQQGLSSGANVLTF
TGTGCCAGCAGTTTTCAGCAGGGCTTATCCTCTGGGGCCAACGTCCTGACTTTC
>.|TRBJ2-5|few|TRBV7-9
CASSPGQALRETQYF
TGTGCCAGCAGCCCAGGGCAGGCGCTCCGGGAGACCCAGTACTTC
>TRBD2|TRBJ2-5|once|TRBV7-8
CASSFSTGLAGEETQYF
TGTGCCAGCAGCTTCTCCACGGGACTAGCGGGGGAAGAGACCCAGTACTTC
>.|TRBJ2-5|.|TRBV7-9
CASSAVVAGETQYF
TGTGCCAGCAGCGCCGTGGTGGCGGGGGAGACCCAGTACTTC
>.|TRBJ1-1|.|TRBV30
CAWARNTEAFF
TGTGCCTGGGCGAGGAACACTGAAGCTTTCTTT
>.|TRBJ2-6|medium-sized|TRBV29-1
CSVESFSSGANVLTF
TGCAGCGTTGAGAGTTTTAGCTCTGGGGCCAACGTCCTGACTTTC
>.|TRBJ1-6|.|TRBV6-5
CASSYDGPSTTPLHF
TGTGCCAGCAGTTACGATGGGCCCAGTACTACACCCCTCCACTTT
>.|TRBJ2-7|.|TRBV29-1
CSVLGGASYEQYF
TGCAGCGTTCTTGGGGGGGCGTCCTACGAGCAGTACTTC
>.|TRBJ1-1|medium-sized|TRBV2
CASKESRRGSTEAFF
TGTGCCAGCAAAGAATCCCGGAGGGGAAGCACTGAAGCTTTCTTT
>.|TRBJ2-7|few|TRBV29-1
CSVESAGDYEQYF
TGCAGCGTTGAAAGTGCAGGGGACTACGAGCAGTACTTC
>TRBD1|TRBJ1-4|few|TRBV29-1
CSVGDWDRTSTNEKLFF
TGCAGCGTTGGGGACTGGGACAGAACCTCAACTAATGAAAAACTGTTTTTT
>TRBD1|TRBJ1-6|.|TRBV5-4
CASSRDRESQNSPLHF
TGTGCCAGCAGCCGGGACAGGGAAAGTCAGAATTCACCCCTCCACTTT
>TRBD1|TRBJ2-7|few|TRBV6-6
CASSYSSQGDSYEQYF
TGTGCCAGCAGTTACAGCTCACAGGGGGACTCCTACGAGCAGTACTTC
>.|TRBJ1-1|.|TRBV9
CASSVGGHTEAFF
TGTGCCAGCAGCGTAGGGGGACACACTGAAGCTTTCTTT
>.|TRBJ1-1|.|TRBV29-1
CSVERGGLPEAFF
TGCAGCGTTGAAAGAGGCGGCCTTCCCGAAGCTTTCTTT
>.|TRBJ1-2|.|TRBV30
CAWDLGSYGYTF
TGTGCCTGGGATTTGGGTTCCTATGGCTACACCTTC
>TRBD2|TRBJ2-7|.|TRBV30
CAWSPPGGGVFYEQYF
TGTGCCTGGAGTCCTCCCGGTGGGGGGGTATTCTACGAGCAGTACTTC
>TRBD1|TRBJ2-7|.|TRBV11-2
CASSPTDRGGYEQYF
TGTGCCAGCAGCCCTACGGACAGGGGAGGCTACGAGCAGTACTTC
>.|TRBJ1-2|.|TRBV2
CASLGPANYGYTF
TGTGCCAGCCTCGGGCCCGCTAACTATGGCTACACCTTC
>.|TRBJ2-5|once|TRBV13
CASRPDSGETQYF
TGTGCCAGCAGGCCGGACAGTGGAGAGACCCAGTACTTC
>.|TRBJ1-1|.|TRBV27
CASSYAGNTEAFF
TGTGCCAGCAGTTATGCGGGAAACACTGAAGCTTTCTTT
>TRBD1|TRBJ2-7|.|TRBV7-9
CASSPRDSFYEQYF
TGTGCCAGCAGCCCCCGGGACAGCTTCTACGAGCAGTACTTC
>.|TRBJ2-5|.|TRBV7-8
CASSLGGGVETQYF
TGTGCCAGCAGCTTAGGGGGCGGGGTAGAGACCCAGTACTTC
>.|TRBJ2-1|few|TRBV27
CASSGRRGLYNEQFF
TGTGCCAGCAGCGGCCGTAGGGGACTGTACAATGAGCAGTTCTTC
>.|TRBJ1-1|once|TRBV27
CASTLVWGKSEAFF
TGTGCCAGCACCTTAGTGTGGGGAAAATCTGAAGCTTTCTTT
>.|TRBJ1-2|.|TRBV29-1
CSAGIDKDYGYTF
TGCAGCGCTGGGATAGATAAGGACTATGGCTACACCTTC
>TRBD1|TRBJ2-3|.|TRBV7-9
CASIPWGQETDTQYF
TGTGCCAGCATCCCATGGGGACAGGAGACAGATACGCAGTATTTT
>.|TRBJ2-2|few|TRBV7-9
CASSLGHTGELFF
TGTGCCAGCAGCTTAGGGCACACCGGGGAGCTGTTTTTT
>.|TRBJ2-7|.|TRBV7-9
CASSLLEDEQYF
TGTGCCAGCAGCTTACTAGAGGACGAGCAGTACTTC
>.|TRBJ2-1|.|TRBV30
CAWSVTGPILNEQFF
TGTGCCTGGAGTGTAACGGGACCCATCCTCAATGAGCAGTTCTTC
>.|TRBJ1-2|few|TRBV5-4
CASNRDRHGYTF
TGTGCCAGCAATCGGGATCGTCATGGCTACACCTTC
>TRBD2|TRBJ2-5|.|TRBV15
CATSREVGREGETQYF
TGTGCCACCAGCAGAGAAGTAGGCAGGGAGGGCGAGACCCAGTACTTC
>.|TRBJ1-1|.|TRBV2
CASSTNHYTEAFF
TGTGCCAGCAGTACAAATCACTACACTGAAGCTTTCTTT
>.|TRBJ2-3|.|TRBV10-3
CAITKGQGGDTQYF
TGTGCCATCACCAAAGGGCAGGGGGGAGATACGCAGTATTTT
>.|TRBJ2-1|.|TRBV5-6
CASSWWTVHNEQFF
TGTGCCAGCAGCTGGTGGACAGTACACAATGAGCAGTTCTTC
>.|TRBJ1-5|.|TRBV27
CASSFGGNQPQHF
TGTGCCAGCAGTTTTGGCGGCAATCAGCCCCAGCATTTT
>.|TRBJ1-1|.|TRBV6-5
CASSYGRGTEAFF
TGTGCCAGCAGTTACGGTAGGGGCACTGAAGCTTTCTTT
>.|TRBJ2-3|few|TRBV7-9
CASHGYPADTQYF
TGTGCCAGCCACGGCTACCCAGCAGATACGCAGTATTTT